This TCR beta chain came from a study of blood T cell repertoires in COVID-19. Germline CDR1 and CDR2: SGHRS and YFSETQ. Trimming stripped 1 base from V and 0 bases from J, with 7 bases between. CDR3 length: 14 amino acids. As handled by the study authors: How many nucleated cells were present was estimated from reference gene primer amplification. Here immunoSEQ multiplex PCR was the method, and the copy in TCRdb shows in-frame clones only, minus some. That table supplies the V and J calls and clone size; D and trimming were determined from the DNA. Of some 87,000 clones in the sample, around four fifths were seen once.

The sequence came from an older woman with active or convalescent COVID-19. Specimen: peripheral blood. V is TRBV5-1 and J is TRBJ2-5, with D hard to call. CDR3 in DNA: TGCGCCAGCAGCTTGTTTTTAGACCAAGAGACCCAGTACTTC. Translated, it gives CASSLFLDQETQYF. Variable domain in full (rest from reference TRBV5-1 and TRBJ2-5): KAGVTQTPRYLIKTRGQQVTLSCSPISGHRSVSWYQQTPGQGLQFLFEYFSETQRNKGNFPGRFSGRQFSNSRSEMNVSTLELGDSALYLCASSLFLDQETQYFGPGTRLLVL.